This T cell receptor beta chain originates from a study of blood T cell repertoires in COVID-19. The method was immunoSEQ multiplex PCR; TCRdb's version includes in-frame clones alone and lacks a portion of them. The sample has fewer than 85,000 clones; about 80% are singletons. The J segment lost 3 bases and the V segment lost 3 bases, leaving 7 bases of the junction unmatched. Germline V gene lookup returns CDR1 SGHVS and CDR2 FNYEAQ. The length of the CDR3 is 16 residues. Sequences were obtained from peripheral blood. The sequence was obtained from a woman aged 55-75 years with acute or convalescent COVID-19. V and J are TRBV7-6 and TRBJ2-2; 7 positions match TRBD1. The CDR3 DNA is TGTGCCAGCAGCTTGTTTCGTACAGGGGACACCGGGGAGCTGTTTTTT. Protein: CASSLFRTGDTGELFF.